One sample yielded the 6 T cell receptor beta chains listed below, sequenced in a study of blood T cell repertoires in COVID-19 (dated by TCRdb to about 2020). Receptors were amplified or captured by the immunoSEQ multiplex PCR assay. TCRdb took over this immuneACCESS table, retaining in-frame rearrangements with V and J assigned. Such tables are incomplete; in checked studies, under half of the missing clones stem from an unresolved V gene, and the remainder is unexplained. The sample table lists some 210,000 clones, 70% to 90% of them with a count of one. Roughly 5% of the sample is held by the ten biggest clonotypes. The sample was peripheral blood. The receptors stem from a woman in her forties with acute or convalescent COVID-19.

The V gene is TRBV5-5, the J gene TRBJ1-2, with D unresolved. Trimming removed 4 bases from V and 7 bases from J, with 17 bases in between. The CDR3 sequence is 14 residues long. In germline, CDR1 is SGHKS, CDR2 YYEKEE (reference sequence). The CDR3 reads CASSPLRRGSGYTF. The CDR3 DNA reads TGTGCCAGCAGCCCACTCCGGAGAGGGTCTGGCTACACCTTC.

This rearrangement joins TRBV6-5 to TRBJ1-6, with 7 bases aligning to TRBD1. With 9 bases clipped from V and 9 bases from J, the junction kept 8 bases outside the gene matches. CDR1 and CDR2 (germline): MNHEY, SVGAGI. This CDR3 is built from 13 residues. The DNA of the CDR3 is TGTGCCAGTTACAGGGGCCAGCGTTCACCCCTCCACTTT. Residues: CASYRGQRSPLHF.

This sequence joins TRBV19 and TRBJ2-6, with D possibly matching TRBD1 (7 bases). Germline loops: CDR1 LNHDA, CDR2 SQIVND (reference sequence). CDR3 length: 17 amino acids. Trimming pared 5 bases from V and 5 bases from J, leaving 19 bases between. CDR3 sequence (DNA): TGTGCCAGTAGTCCCGGACAGGTGGCGGGAAGGGCCAACGTCCTGACTTTC. Its protein product is CASSPGQVAGRANVLTF.

The CDR3 here is CASSGPSGLAGGSSYNEQFF. The CDR3 coding sequence is TGCGCCAGCAGTGGCCCGAGCGGACTAGCGGGGGGCAGCTCCTACAATGAGCAGTTCTTC. The chain recombines TRBV10-2 with TRBJ2-1; 14 nucleotides agree with TRBD2. Unmatched junction bases numbered 11, after V lost 4 bases and J lost 0 bases. From germline, CDR1 is WSHSY and CDR2 SAAADI. The CDR3 contains 20 residues.

The chain employs TRBV10-1 and TRBJ2-5; D possibly corresponds to TRBD1 (6 bases). Germline CDR1 and CDR2: WNHNN and SYGVQD (reference sequence). V was trimmed by 4 bases and J by 2 bases, leaving 11 bases between them. This CDR3 contains 14 residues. This CDR3 is CASSAQTGQETQYF. DNA for the CDR3: TGCGCCAGCAGTGCACAGACAGGACAAGAGACCCAGTACTTC.

The CDR3 loop is CSVAGGGWNQPQHF. CDR3 coding DNA: TGCAGCGTTGCGGGGGGAGGTTGGAATCAGCCCCAGCATTTT. The gene calls are TRBV29-1 and TRBJ1-5; a possible D gene is TRBD1 (5 bases). This CDR3 region has 14 residues. The germline CDR1 and CDR2 sequences are SQVTM and ANQGSEA. The V end was cut by 4 bases, the J end by 4 bases, with 14 bases between.